This T cell receptor beta chain was documented in a study of control samples from healthy donors and cancer patients. CDR1 SQVTM and CDR2 ANQGSEA come from the germline V gene. CDR3 length: 14 residues. Trimming removed 5 bases from V and 5 bases from J; junction bases left unmatched: 5. Clones were read by immunoSEQ multiplex PCR, and TCRdb kept only the in-frame ones, dropping some. This sample has about 130,000 clones; around nine tenths occur once, and the top ten carry more than 2.5%. On this clone itself: Other DNA sequences in this specimen translate into the identical CDR3.

Material for sequencing was blood. V is TRBV29-1 and J is TRBJ1-5, with TRBD1 matching 11 bases. The sequence came from a man aged 50-59 years in good health. CDR3 DNA sequence: TGCAGCGTTCCTGGACAGGGGGCAGATCAGCCCCAGCATTTT. The encoded protein is CSVPGQGADQPQHF.